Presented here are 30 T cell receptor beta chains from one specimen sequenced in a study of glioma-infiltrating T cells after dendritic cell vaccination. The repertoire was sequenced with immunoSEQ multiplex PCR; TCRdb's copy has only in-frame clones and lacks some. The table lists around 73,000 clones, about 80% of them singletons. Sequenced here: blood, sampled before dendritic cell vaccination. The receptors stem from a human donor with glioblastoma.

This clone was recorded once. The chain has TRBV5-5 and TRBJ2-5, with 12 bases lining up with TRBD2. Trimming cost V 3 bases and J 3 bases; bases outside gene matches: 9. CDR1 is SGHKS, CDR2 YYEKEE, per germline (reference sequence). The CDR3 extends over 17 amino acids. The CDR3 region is CASSWATSGRTKETQYF. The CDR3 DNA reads TGTGCCAGCAGCTGGGCTACTAGCGGGAGGACGAAAGAGACCCAGTACTTC.

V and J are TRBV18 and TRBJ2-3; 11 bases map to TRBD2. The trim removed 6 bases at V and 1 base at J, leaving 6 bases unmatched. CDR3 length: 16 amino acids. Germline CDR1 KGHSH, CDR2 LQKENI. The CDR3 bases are TGTGCCAGCTCCCCTCGTAGCGGGGGGGGCACAGATACGCAGTATTTT. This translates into CASSPRSGGGTDTQYF.

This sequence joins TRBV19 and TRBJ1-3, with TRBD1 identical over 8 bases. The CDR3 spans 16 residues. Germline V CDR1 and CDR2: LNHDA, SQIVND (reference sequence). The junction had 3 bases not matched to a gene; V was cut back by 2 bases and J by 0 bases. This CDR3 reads CASSIPGGGSGNTIYF. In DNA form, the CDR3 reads TGTGCCAGTAGTATACCAGGGGGCGGCTCTGGAAACACCATATATTTT.

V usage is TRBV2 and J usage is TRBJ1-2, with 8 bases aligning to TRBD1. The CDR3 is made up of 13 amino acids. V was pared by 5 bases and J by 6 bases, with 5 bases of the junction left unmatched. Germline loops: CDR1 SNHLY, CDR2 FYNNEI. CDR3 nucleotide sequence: TGTGCCAGCAGTTACAGGGGGTCCGATGGCTACACCTTC. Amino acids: CASSYRGSDGYTF.

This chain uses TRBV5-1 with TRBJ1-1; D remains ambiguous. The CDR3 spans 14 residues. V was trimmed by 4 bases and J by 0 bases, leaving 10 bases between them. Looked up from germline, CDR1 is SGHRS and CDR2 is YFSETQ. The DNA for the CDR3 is TGCGCCAGCAGCCTCCTCGAGATGAACACTGAAGCTTTCTTT. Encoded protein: CASSLLEMNTEAFF.

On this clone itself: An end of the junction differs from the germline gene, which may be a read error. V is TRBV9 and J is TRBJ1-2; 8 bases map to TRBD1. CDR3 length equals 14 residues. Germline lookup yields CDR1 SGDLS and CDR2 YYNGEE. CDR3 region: CASSALAGQGFLSF. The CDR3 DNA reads TGTGCCAGCAGCGCCCTAGCCGGACAGGGATTCCTAAGCTTC. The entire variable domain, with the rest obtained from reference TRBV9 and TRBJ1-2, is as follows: DSGVTQTPKHLITATGQRVTLRCSPRSGDLSVYWYQQSLDQGLQFLIQYYNGEERAKGNILERFSAQQFPDLHSELNLSSLELGDSALYFCASSALAGQGFLSFGSGTRLTVV.

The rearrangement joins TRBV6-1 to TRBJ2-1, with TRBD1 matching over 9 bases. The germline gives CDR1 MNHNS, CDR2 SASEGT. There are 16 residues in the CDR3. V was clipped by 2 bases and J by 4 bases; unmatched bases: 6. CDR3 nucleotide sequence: TGTGCCAGCAGTGAAACCCCGGACAGGGGTTACAATGAGCAGTTCTTC. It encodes CASSETPDRGYNEQFF.

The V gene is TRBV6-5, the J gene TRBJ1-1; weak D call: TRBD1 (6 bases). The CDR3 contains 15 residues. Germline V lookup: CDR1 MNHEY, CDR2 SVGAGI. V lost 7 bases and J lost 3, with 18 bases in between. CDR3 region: CASIGRGAGDTEAFF. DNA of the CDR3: TGTGCCAGCATTGGTAGGGGCGCAGGGGACACTGAAGCTTTCTTT.

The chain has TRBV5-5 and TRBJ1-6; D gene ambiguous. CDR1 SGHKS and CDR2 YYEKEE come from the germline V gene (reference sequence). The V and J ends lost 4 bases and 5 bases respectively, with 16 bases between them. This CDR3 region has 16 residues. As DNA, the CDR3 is TGTGCCAGCAGCGGCCCCGGCAGGCCTAATAATTCACCCCTCCACTTT. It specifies CASSGPGRPNNSPLHF.

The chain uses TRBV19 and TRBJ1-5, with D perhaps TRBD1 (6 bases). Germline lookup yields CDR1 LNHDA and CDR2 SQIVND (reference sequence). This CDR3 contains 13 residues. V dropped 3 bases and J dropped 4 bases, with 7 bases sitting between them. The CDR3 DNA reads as TGTGCCAGTAGTATGCAGGGGAATCAGCCCCAGCATTTT. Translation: CASSMQGNQPQHF.

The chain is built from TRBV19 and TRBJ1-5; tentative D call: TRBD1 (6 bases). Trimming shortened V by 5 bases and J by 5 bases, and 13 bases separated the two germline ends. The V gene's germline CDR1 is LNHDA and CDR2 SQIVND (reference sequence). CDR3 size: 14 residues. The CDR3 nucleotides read TGTGCCAGTAGTCTCCGGGAGGGGGATCAGCCCCAGCATTTT. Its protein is CASSLREGDQPQHF.

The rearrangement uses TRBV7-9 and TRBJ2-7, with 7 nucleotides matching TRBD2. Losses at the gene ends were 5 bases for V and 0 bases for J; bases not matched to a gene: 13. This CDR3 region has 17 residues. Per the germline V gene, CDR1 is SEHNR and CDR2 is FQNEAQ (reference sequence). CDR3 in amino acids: CASSLKGSGVRSYEQYV. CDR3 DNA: TGTGCCAGCAGCCTCAAAGGGAGCGGGGTCCGCTCCTACGAGCAGTACGTC.

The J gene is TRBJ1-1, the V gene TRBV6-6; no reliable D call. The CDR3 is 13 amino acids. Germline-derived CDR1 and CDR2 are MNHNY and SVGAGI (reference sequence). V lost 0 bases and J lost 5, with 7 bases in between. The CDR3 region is CASSYSSATEAFF. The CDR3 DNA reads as TGTGCCAGCAGTTACTCGAGTGCAACTGAAGCTTTCTTT.

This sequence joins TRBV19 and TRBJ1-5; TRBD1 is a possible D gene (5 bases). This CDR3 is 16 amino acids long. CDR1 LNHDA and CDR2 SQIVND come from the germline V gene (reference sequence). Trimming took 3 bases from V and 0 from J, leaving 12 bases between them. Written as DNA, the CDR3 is TGTGCCAGTAGTATTGGGGCAGGCTATAGCAATCAGCCCCAGCATTTT. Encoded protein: CASSIGAGYSNQPQHF.

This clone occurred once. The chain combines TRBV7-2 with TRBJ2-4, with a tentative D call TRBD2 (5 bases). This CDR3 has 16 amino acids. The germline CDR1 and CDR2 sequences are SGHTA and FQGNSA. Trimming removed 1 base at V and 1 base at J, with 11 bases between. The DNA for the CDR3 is TGTGCCAGCAGCTTAGGCGGGTGGCGGGCCAAAAACATTCAGTACTTC. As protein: CASSLGGWRAKNIQYF.

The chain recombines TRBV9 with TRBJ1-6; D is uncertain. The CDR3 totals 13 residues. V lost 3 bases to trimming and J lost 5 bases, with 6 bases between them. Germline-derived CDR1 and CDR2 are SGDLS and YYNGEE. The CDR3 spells CASSGSDNSPLHF. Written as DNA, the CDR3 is TGTGCCAGCAGCGGGTCGGATAATTCACCCCTCCACTTT. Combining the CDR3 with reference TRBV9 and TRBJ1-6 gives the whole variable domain DSGVTQTPKHLITATGQRVTLRCSPRSGDLSVYWYQQSLDQGLQFLIQYYNGEERAKGNILERFSAQQFPDLHSELNLSSLELGDSALYFCASSGSDNSPLHFGNGTRLTVT.

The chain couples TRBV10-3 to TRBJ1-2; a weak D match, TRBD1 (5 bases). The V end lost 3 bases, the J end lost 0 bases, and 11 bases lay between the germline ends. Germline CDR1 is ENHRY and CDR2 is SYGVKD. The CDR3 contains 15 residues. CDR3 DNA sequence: TGTGCCATCAGTGACGGGACTAAAGCTAACTATGGCTACACCTTC. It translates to CAISDGTKANYGYTF.

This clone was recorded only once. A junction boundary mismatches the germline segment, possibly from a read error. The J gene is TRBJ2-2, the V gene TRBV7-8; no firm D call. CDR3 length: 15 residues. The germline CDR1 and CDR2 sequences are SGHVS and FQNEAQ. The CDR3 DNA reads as TGTGCCAGCACCTTACGGGTCGCGAACACCGGGGAGCTGTTTTTT. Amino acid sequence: CASTLRVANTGELFF.

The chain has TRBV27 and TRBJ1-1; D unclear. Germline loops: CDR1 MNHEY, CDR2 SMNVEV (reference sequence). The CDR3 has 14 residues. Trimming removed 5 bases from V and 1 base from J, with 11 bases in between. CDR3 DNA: TGTGCCAGCAGTAGAACAGTATGGAACACTGAAGCTTTCTTT. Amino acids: CASSRTVWNTEAFF.

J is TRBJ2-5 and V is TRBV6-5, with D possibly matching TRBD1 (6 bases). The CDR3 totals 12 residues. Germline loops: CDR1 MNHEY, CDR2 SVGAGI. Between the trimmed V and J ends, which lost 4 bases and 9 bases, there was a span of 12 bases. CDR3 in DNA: TGTGCCAGCAGTTTAACACAGGGTCCCCAGTACTTC. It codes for CASSLTQGPQYF.

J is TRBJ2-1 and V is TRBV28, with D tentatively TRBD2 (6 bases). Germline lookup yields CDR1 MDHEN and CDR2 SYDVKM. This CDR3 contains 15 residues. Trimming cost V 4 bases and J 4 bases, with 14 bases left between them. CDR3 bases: TGTGCCAGCAGTTCACCTATAGCGGTTTACAATGAGCAGTTCTTC. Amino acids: CASSSPIAVYNEQFF.

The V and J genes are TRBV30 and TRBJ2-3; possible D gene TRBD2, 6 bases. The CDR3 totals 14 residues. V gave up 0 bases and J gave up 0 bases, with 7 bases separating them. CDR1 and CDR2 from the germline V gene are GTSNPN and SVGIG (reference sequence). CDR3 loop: CAWSVGGSTDTQYF. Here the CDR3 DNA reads TGTGCCTGGAGTGTAGGAGGGAGCACAGATACGCAGTATTTT.

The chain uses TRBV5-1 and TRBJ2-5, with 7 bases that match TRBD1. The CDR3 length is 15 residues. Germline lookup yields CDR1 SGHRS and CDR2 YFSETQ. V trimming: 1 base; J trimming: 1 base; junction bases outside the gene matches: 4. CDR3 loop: CASSLRQGIQETQYF. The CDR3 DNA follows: TGCGCCAGCAGCTTGCGACAGGGTATCCAAGAGACCCAGTACTTC.

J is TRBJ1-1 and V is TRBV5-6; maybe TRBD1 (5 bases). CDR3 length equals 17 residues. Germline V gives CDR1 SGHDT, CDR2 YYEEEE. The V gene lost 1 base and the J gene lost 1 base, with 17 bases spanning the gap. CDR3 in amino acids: CASSLSLRGGWNTEAFF. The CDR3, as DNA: TGTGCCAGCAGCTTGTCTTTAAGGGGAGGGTGGAACACTGAAGCTTTCTTT.

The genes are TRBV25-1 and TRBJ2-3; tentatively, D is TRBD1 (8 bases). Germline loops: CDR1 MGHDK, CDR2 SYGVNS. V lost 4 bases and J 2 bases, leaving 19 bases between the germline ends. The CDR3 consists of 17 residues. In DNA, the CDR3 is TGTGCCAGCAGTGCACAACAGGGGGGGGGTCCCACAGATACGCAGTATTTT. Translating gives CASSAQQGGGPTDTQYF.

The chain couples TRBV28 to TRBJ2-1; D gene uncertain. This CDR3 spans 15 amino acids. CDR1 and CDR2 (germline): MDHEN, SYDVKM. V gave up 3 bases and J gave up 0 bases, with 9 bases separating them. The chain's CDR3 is CASSFNPNSYNEQFF. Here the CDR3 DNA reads TGTGCCAGCAGTTTTAACCCTAACTCCTACAATGAGCAGTTCTTC.

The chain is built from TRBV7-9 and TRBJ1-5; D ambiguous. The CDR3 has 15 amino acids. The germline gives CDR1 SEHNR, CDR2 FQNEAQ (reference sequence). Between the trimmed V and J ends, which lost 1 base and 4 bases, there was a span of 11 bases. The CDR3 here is CASSLGDNSNQPQHF. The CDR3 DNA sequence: TGTGCCAGCAGCTTAGGTGACAATTCAAATCAGCCCCAGCATTTT.

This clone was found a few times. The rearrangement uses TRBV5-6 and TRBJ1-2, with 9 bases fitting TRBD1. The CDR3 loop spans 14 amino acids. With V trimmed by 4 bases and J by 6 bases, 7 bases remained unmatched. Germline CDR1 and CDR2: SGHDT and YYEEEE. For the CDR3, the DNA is TGTGCCAGCAGCGTGACCGGGACAGGGAATGGCTACACCTTC. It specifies CASSVTGTGNGYTF.

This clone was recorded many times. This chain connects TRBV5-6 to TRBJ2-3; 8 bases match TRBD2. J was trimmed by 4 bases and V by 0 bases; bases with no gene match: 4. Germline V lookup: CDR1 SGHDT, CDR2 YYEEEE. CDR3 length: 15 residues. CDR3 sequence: CASSLVPGGADTQYF. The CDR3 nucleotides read TGTGCCAGCAGCTTGGTCCCGGGGGGGGCAGATACGCAGTATTTT.

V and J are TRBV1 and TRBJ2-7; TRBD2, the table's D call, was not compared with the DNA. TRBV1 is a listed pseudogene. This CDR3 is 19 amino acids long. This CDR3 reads CTSSRPGREGGRAGDEQYV. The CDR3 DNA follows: TGCACCAGCAGCCGCCCCGGCAGGGAAGGCGGGAGGGCCGGCGACGAGCAGTACGTC.